This T cell receptor (beta chain) was identified in a study of T cell changes during pregnancy in multiple sclerosis. Germline V gene data show CDR1 as LGHNA and CDR2 as YSLEER. The CDR3 spans 14 residues. V lost 4 bases and J lost 2; bases outside the gene matches: 1. Produced via immunoSEQ multiplex PCR; TCRdb's table is partial and in-frame only. The repertoire has 55,000 to 65,000 clones, 93% of them found once; the top ten carry about 1.7%. The source was peripheral blood, collected after pregnancy. The TCR was taken from a female donor with multiple sclerosis, enrolled in a pregnancy study. The chain has TRBV4-3 and TRBJ1-3; 8 bases are shared with TRBD1. The CDR3, as DNA: TGCGCCAGCAGCCCGACAGGGGCTGGAAACACCATATATTTT. Residues: CASSPTGAGNTIYF.